The 27 T cell receptor beta chains below were found in one sample sequenced in a study of shared clonotypes between healthy human individuals (TCRdb year 2020). The library relied on the immunoSEQ multiplex PCR assay. TCRdb provides this immuneACCESS table in a form limited to in-frame rearrangements. Some clones are lacking; in checked studies, under half of them reflect an unresolved V gene, and why the rest are absent is not known. The sample records around 320,000 clones, roughly 84% of which are singletons. The ten biggest clones cover around 15% of the sample. The sample taken for sequencing was memory CD8+ T cells sorted from blood. What the cell subset or site label conveys for this sample: CD45RO+ cells pooled with CCR7-negative TemRA cells. All receptors come from a man aged 18 to 29 in good health.

CDR3 protein: CASSPTRLARETQYF. CDR3 nucleotide sequence: TGTGCCAGCAGCCCCACCCGTTTGGCGCGGGAGACCCAGTACTTC. This sequence joins TRBV7-9 and TRBJ2-5; D unclear. The V end was cut by 5 bases, the J end by 5 bases, with 18 bases between. The CDR3 totals 15 residues. Germline V lookup: CDR1 SEHNR, CDR2 FQNEAQ (reference sequence). The variable domain in full, with the rest retrieved from reference TRBV7-9 and TRBJ2-5, is DTGVSQNPRHKITKRGQNVTFRCDPISEHNRLYWYRQTLGQGPEFLTYFQNEAQLEKSRLLSDRFSAERPKGSFSTLEIQRTEQGDSAMYLCASSPTRLARETQYFGPGTRLLVL.

The chain employs TRBV2 and TRBJ2-1, with 10 positions matching TRBD2. The CDR3 runs to 14 residues. CDR1 is SNHLY, CDR2 FYNNEI, per germline. The J segment lost 5 bases and the V segment lost 6 bases, leaving 4 bases of the junction unmatched. The CDR3 loop is CASRLAGENNEQFF. The CDR3 DNA reads TGTGCCAGCAGGCTAGCGGGAGAAAACAATGAGCAGTTCTTC.

The J gene is TRBJ2-7, the V gene TRBV4-1; 7 nucleotides match TRBD1. Germline values: CDR1 MGHRA, CDR2 YSYEKL. The ends lost 3 bases at V and 3 bases at J; junction bases unmatched: 14. The CDR3 totals 17 residues. Here the CDR3 reads CASSHGRATGHSYEQYF. The CDR3 nucleotides are TGCGCCAGCAGCCATGGCCGAGCGACAGGGCACAGCTACGAGCAGTACTTC.

This chain links TRBV5-3 with TRBJ1-3, with a tentative D call TRBD1 (5 bases). TRBV5-3 is an ORF, and what it does is uncertain. The ends were cut back, 2 bases at V and 7 bases at J, with 13 bases in the middle. The CDR3 runs to 14 residues. The CDR3 bases are TGTGCCAGAAGCTTAGTCTGGGGACTCAACACCATATATTTT. Translation: CARSLVWGLNTIYF.

The CDR3, as DNA: TGTGCCAGCGACCGGCAAGGGACTGAAGCTTTCTTT. Translation: CASDRQGTEAFF. V gene TRBV7-9 combines with J gene TRBJ1-1; D remains ambiguous. The ends were cut back, 8 bases at V and 5 bases at J, with 12 bases in the middle. Germline values: CDR1 SEHNR, CDR2 FQNEAQ (reference sequence). This CDR3 is built from 12 residues.

The rearrangement uses TRBV10-3 and TRBJ2-1; TRBD2 agrees at 11 bases. With V trimmed by 7 bases and J by 2 bases, 19 bases remained unmatched. Germline loops: CDR1 ENHRY, CDR2 SYGVKD. CDR3 length equals 20 residues. CDR3 DNA: TGTGCCATCAAGCGTGGGGCCCAGCTAGCGGGAGGAAAGACCTACAATGAGCAGTTCTTC. Translation gives CAIKRGAQLAGGKTYNEQFF.

Note on this clone: Other DNA sequences in this sample translate to the same CDR3. CDR3: CASSLQTSYEQYF. In DNA, the CDR3 is TGTGCCAGCAGCCTCCAGACTTCTTACGAGCAGTACTTC. This rearrangement joins TRBV11-2 to TRBJ2-7; no definite D call. The CDR3 consists of 13 residues. From germline, CDR1 is SGHAT and CDR2 FQNNGV. V was pared by 5 bases and J by 4 bases, with 12 bases between.

In DNA, the CDR3 is TGTGCCAGCAGCTTGGGGAGGACCGGGGAGCTGTTTTTT. It is translated as CASSLGRTGELFF. The chain has TRBV5-6 and TRBJ2-2, with D perhaps TRBD2 (5 bases). CDR1 and CDR2 from the germline V gene are SGHDT and YYEEEE. The V gene lost 0 bases and the J gene lost 5 bases, with 5 bases spanning the gap. The CDR3 is made up of 13 amino acids.

This chain joins TRBV11-1 and TRBJ2-5; TRBD1 might be the D (6 bases). The germline V gene encodes CDR1 SGHAT and CDR2 FQDESV (reference sequence). The CDR3 runs to 14 residues. The V and J ends lost 2 bases and 1 base respectively, with 8 bases between them. For the CDR3, the DNA is TGTGCCAGCAGCTTATGGGGGCCCCAAGAGACCCAGTACTTC. Protein product: CASSLWGPQETQYF.

V usage is TRBV14 and J usage is TRBJ1-2; D might be TRBD1 (5 bases). V was clipped by 0 bases and J by 8 bases, with 16 bases between them. Per the germline V gene, CDR1 is SGHDN and CDR2 is FVKESK. This CDR3 contains 15 residues. This CDR3 is CASSQDVSGFGGYTF. The CDR3 DNA is TGTGCCAGCAGCCAAGATGTCTCAGGGTTTGGGGGCTACACCTTC.

The rearrangement links TRBV7-2 to TRBJ1-2, with D possibly being TRBD1 (5 bases). The germline V gene has CDR1 SGHTA and CDR2 FQGNSA. Trimming stripped 1 base from V and 5 bases from J, with 11 bases between. The CDR3 contains 14 residues. The CDR3 nucleotides read TGTGCCAGCAGCTTAGTCGCCAGGGAGTATGGCTACACCTTC. The encoded protein is CASSLVAREYGYTF. Supplemented by reference TRBV7-2 and TRBJ1-2, the full variable domain reads GAGVSQSPSNKVTEKGKDVELRCDPISGHTALYWYRQSLGQGLEFLIYFQGNSAPDKSGLPSDRFSAERTGGSVSTLTIQRTQQEDSAVYLCASSLVAREYGYTFGSGTRLTVV.

The chain recombines TRBV28 with TRBJ2-7; a possible D gene is TRBD2 (6 bases). Germline CDR1 MDHEN, CDR2 SYDVKM. V was shortened by 0 bases and J by 5 bases, with 8 bases between the two germline ends. This CDR3 has 13 amino acids. The CDR3 DNA reads as TGTGCCAGCAGTTTATGGGGGGAGGACGAGCAGTACTTC. Translation: CASSLWGEDEQYF.

The chain is built from TRBV14 and TRBJ2-5; possibly TRBD1 or TRBD2 for D (7 bases each). The V gene's germline CDR1 is SGHDN and CDR2 FVKESK. V was clipped by 1 base and J by 0 bases, with 30 bases between them. The CDR3 totals 22 residues. DNA of the CDR3: TGTGCCAGCAGCCAAGGAGCGGGGTGGGACAGCGTGGGATCAGTACACCAAGAGACCCAGTACTTC. This codes for CASSQGAGWDSVGSVHQETQYF.

This chain uses TRBV19 with TRBJ1-1; TRBD1 is a possible D gene (5 bases). The germline V gene encodes CDR1 LNHDA and CDR2 SQIVND (reference sequence). This CDR3 is 14 amino acids long. Trimming pared 3 bases from V and 7 bases from J, leaving 15 bases between. CDR3 in DNA: TGTGCCAGTAGTATTATCGGGGACGGAGGTGAAGCTTTCTTT. Translated: CASSIIGDGGEAFF.

The rearrangement joins TRBV7-9 to TRBJ2-7; 9 nucleotides agree with TRBD2. This CDR3 region has 14 residues. The trim removed 5 bases at V and 2 bases at J, leaving 4 bases unmatched. Germline V CDR1 and CDR2: SEHNR, FQNEAQ (reference sequence). The CDR3 DNA is TGTGCCAGCAGCCCCAGGACTAGCGCCTACGAGCAGTACTTC. The encoded protein is CASSPRTSAYEQYF.

The J gene is TRBJ1-1, the V gene TRBV10-3, with TRBD1 matching over 7 bases. Trimming cost V 6 bases and J 1 base; bases outside gene matches: 5. The CDR3 has 14 amino acids. Germline CDR1 ENHRY, CDR2 SYGVKD. The CDR3 here is CAIRETGRNTEAFF. CDR3 bases: TGTGCCATCAGGGAGACAGGGCGGAACACTGAAGCTTTCTTT.

The V and J genes are TRBV27 and TRBJ2-7; 7 nucleotides agree with TRBD1. Germline loops: CDR1 MNHEY, CDR2 SMNVEV (reference sequence). The length of the CDR3 is 14 residues. V lost 5 bases to trimming and J lost 1 base; unmatched junction nucleotides: 5. CDR3 sequence reads: CASSTYRGSYEQYF. The DNA for the CDR3 is TGTGCCAGCAGTACATACAGGGGATCCTACGAGCAGTACTTC.

The chain carries TRBV11-2 and TRBJ1-2; maybe TRBD1 (6 bases). Per germline, CDR1 SGHAT and CDR2 FQNNGV. V gave up 5 bases and J gave up 3 bases, with 13 bases separating them. The CDR3 runs to 14 residues. The CDR3 bases are TGTGCCAGCAGCCAACAACAGGGCCACTATGGCTACACCTTC. It translates to CASSQQQGHYGYTF. Using reference TRBV11-2 and TRBJ1-2 for the parts outside the CDR3, the full variable domain is EAGVAQSPRYKIIEKRQSVAFWCNPISGHATLYWYQQILGQGPKLLIQFQNNGVVDDSQLPKDRFSAERLKGVDSTLKIQPAKLEDSAVYLCASSQQQGHYGYTFGSGTRLTVV.

V gene TRBV9 combines with J gene TRBJ1-6, with a weak D call TRBD1 (6 bases). Germline values: CDR1 SGDLS, CDR2 YYNGEE. CDR3 length: 14 amino acids. V dropped 3 bases and J dropped 8 bases, with 12 bases sitting between them. The CDR3 spells CASSATGQDSPLHF. In nucleotides, the CDR3 is TGTGCCAGCAGCGCAACAGGGCAGGATTCACCCCTCCACTTT.

V usage is TRBV7-6 and J usage is TRBJ2-3; 14 nucleotides line up with TRBD2. There are 17 residues in the CDR3. The trim removed 6 bases at V and 2 bases at J, leaving 7 bases unmatched. Germline values: CDR1 SGHVS, CDR2 FNYEAQ. For the CDR3, the DNA is TGTGCCAGCAGTCTGGGACTAGCGGGAGCATTCACAGATACGCAGTATTTT. Translating gives CASSLGLAGAFTDTQYF.

The chain recombines TRBV4-1 with TRBJ1-5, with D unresolved. CDR1 MGHRA and CDR2 YSYEKL come from the germline V gene. CDR3 size: 15 residues. Trimming left V 1 base short and J 8 bases short, with 15 bases between. The CDR3 loop is CASSQVVRSLEPQHF. The CDR3 bases are TGCGCCAGCAGCCAAGTAGTCCGATCTCTGGAGCCCCAGCATTTT.

The V gene is TRBV2, the J gene TRBJ1-2; perhaps TRBD1 as D (6 bases). CDR3 length equals 17 residues. The germline V and J ends were trimmed by 4 bases and 7 bases, with 25 bases remaining between them. Germline V gene lookup returns CDR1 SNHLY and CDR2 FYNNEI. The CDR3 protein is CASSASSGQIVNVGYTF. Written as DNA, the CDR3 is TGTGCCAGCAGTGCAAGTTCCGGACAGATCGTTAATGTTGGCTACACCTTC.

The chain carries TRBV4-1 and TRBJ2-7, with D perhaps matching TRBD1 (6 bases). Per the germline V gene, CDR1 is MGHRA and CDR2 is YSYEKL. The CDR3 runs 16 residues. Trimming removed 1 base from V and 1 base from J, with 14 bases in between. This CDR3 is CASSQGVQGPSYEQYF. The CDR3 DNA is TGCGCCAGCAGCCAAGGGGTGCAGGGGCCTTCCTACGAGCAGTACTTC.

The genes are TRBV11-2 and TRBJ2-7; D may be TRBD1 (6 bases). CDR1 SGHAT and CDR2 FQNNGV come from the germline V gene. This CDR3 is built from 13 residues. The germline V and J ends were trimmed by 6 bases and 2 bases, with 11 bases remaining between them. DNA for the CDR3: TGTGCCAGCAGTTTTGGACAGCCCTACGAGCAGTACTTC. Amino acids: CASSFGQPYEQYF.

This sequence joins TRBV7-9 and TRBJ2-1; either TRBD1 or TRBD2 may fit D (5 bases each). The ends were cut back, 4 bases at V and 3 bases at J, with 10 bases in the middle. Germline CDR1 and CDR2: SEHNR and FQNEAQ (reference sequence). The CDR3 contains 14 residues. CDR3 loop: CASSWGTLYNEQFF. In nucleotides, the CDR3 is TGTGCCAGCAGCTGGGGGACGCTCTACAATGAGCAGTTCTTC.

The V gene is TRBV2, the J gene TRBJ1-5; TRBD1 might be the D (5 bases). V was cut by 4 bases and J by 2 bases, with 9 bases left in between. The CDR3 consists of 14 residues. Per germline, CDR1 SNHLY and CDR2 FYNNEI. The CDR3 loop is CASSVMTGNQPQHF. The CDR3, as DNA: TGTGCCAGCAGTGTTATGACAGGCAATCAGCCCCAGCATTTT.

The chain combines TRBV19 with TRBJ1-2; TRBD1 agrees at 7 bases. The CDR3 is 14 amino acids. The junction had 7 bases not matched to a gene; V was cut back by 5 bases and J by 4 bases. Germline CDR1 and CDR2: LNHDA and SQIVND (reference sequence). The CDR3 DNA reads as TGTGCCAGTAGTCCCTTAAACAGGGGCTATGGCTACACCTTC. Protein product: CASSPLNRGYGYTF.